The T cell receptor (beta chain) under discussion was sequenced for a study of spatial heterogeneity in lung cancer. Time point denoted: sample taken at primary tumor resection. Findings of the study overall: Counts of expanded intratumoral alpha and beta TCRs tracked tumor mutation counts.

TCRdb reprocessed the 5' RACE reads with MiXCR, giving one entry per CDR3 protein. The table lists around 21,000 distinct CDR3 sequences, over 2.5% of them singletons, with roughly 7.5% in the top ten. The CDR3 covers 13 residues. Trimming stripped 4 bases from V and 2 bases from J, with 11 bases between. Germline V gene sequence: CDR1 DFQATT, CDR2 SNEGSKA (reference sequence). Many counts were recorded for this clonotype. The antigen is not known. This TCR derives from a male donor with early-stage non-small cell lung cancer. J is TRBJ1-1 and V is TRBV20-1; D call uncertain. The starting material was lung tumor tissue, obtained at surgery. The CDR3 protein is CSAIKTANTEAFF. The DNA of the CDR3 is TGCAGTGCTATCAAAACAGCCAACACTGAAGCTTTCTTT.